The 23 T cell receptor beta chains given below trace back to one sample, sequenced in a study of vaccination and CD4 T cells after COVID-19. For these receptors, no antigen is known. Researchers used the Oncomine TCR Beta short-read assay to sequence DNA from cultured CD4+ T cells. Each CDR3 protein is one row after TCRdb ran MiXCR on the PCR reads. This table has approximately 11,000 distinct CDR3 sequences, 44% appearing once. Documented treatment: approximately 9-day PBMC culture with coronavirus spike peptide pools or control peptides (ViraFEST assay). Sequenced sample: CD4+ T cells from blood, cultured in vitro. The receptors were sampled from a human donor who had recovered from COVID-19.

The V call is TRBV11-3, the J call TRBJ1-1; D gene unclear. In germline, CDR1 is SGHNT, CDR2 YENEEA. V lost 5 bases and J 0 bases, leaving 16 bases between the germline ends. The CDR3 contains 16 residues. The CDR3 nucleotides read TGTGCCAGCAGCCGTCCCAGCGGTAACATGAACACTGAAGCTTTCTTT. This gives the protein CASSRPSGNMNTEAFF.

The chain recombines TRBV5-4 with TRBJ2-3, with D possibly being TRBD2 (5 bases). CDR1 is SGHNT and CDR2 is YYREEE in the germline V gene (reference sequence). V was trimmed by 4 bases and J by 1 base, leaving 13 bases between them. This CDR3 is 15 amino acids long. Written as DNA, the CDR3 is TGTGCCAGCAGCCTAGGACTCCCCCGCACAGATACGCAGTATTTT. Protein sequence: CASSLGLPRTDTQYF.

The V and J genes are TRBV2 and TRBJ2-2, with 16 bases identical to TRBD2. CDR3 size: 20 residues. After removal of 3 bases from V and 5 bases from J, the junction contained 12 bases not matched to a gene. The germline V gene encodes CDR1 SNHLY and CDR2 FYNNEI. The CDR3, as DNA: TGTGCCAGCAGTGATAGGGGACTAGCGGGGGGGCGTGTGAGAACCGGGGAGCTGTTTTTT. This gives the protein CASSDRGLAGGRVRTGELFF. The variable domain in full, with the rest retrieved from reference TRBV2 and TRBJ2-2, is EPEVTQTPSHQVTQMGQEVILRCVPISNHLYFYWYRQILGQKVEFLVSFYNNEISEKSEIFDDQFSVERPDGSNFTLKIRSTKLEDSAMYFCASSDRGLAGGRVRTGELFFGEGSRLTVL.

The genes are TRBV5-1 and TRBJ1-1; 7 bases map to TRBD1. Germline CDR1 reads SGHRS; CDR2 reads YFSETQ. The CDR3 extends over 16 amino acids. Unmatched junction bases numbered 9, after V lost 0 bases and J lost 4 bases. The CDR3 protein is CASSLADRPTGTEAFF. For the CDR3, the DNA is TGCGCCAGCAGCTTGGCGGACAGGCCCACGGGCACTGAAGCTTTCTTT.

This clonotype was found once. The chain combines TRBV27 with TRBJ1-4, with 8 bases identical to TRBD1. V lost 11 bases and J lost 7; bases outside the gene matches: 9. There are 13 residues in the CDR3. CDR1 and CDR2 from the germline V gene are MNHEY and SMNVEV (reference sequence). Here the CDR3 DNA reads TGTGCCGGAACCCAGGGGGCTAGTGAAAAACTGTTTTTT. This sequence encodes CAGTQGASEKLFF.

The chain is built from TRBV19 and TRBJ1-2, with D perhaps matching TRBD1 (5 bases). In germline, CDR1 is LNHDA, CDR2 SQIVND (reference sequence). The CDR3 sequence is 15 residues long. Trimming removed 6 bases at V and 2 bases at J, with 16 bases between. CDR3 loop: CASSPGRGVNYGYTF. The CDR3 region has the DNA TGTGCCAGTAGCCCAGGGCGGGGGGTCAACTATGGCTACACCTTC.

This clonotype occurred a few times. The chain recombines TRBV7-8 with TRBJ2-3; D is unresolved. This CDR3 has 13 residues. Germline values: CDR1 SGHVS, CDR2 FQNEAQ. V lost 5 bases and J lost 2, with 8 bases in between. This CDR3 is CASSPGDTDTQYF. The DNA for the CDR3 is TGTGCCAGCAGCCCCGGTGACACAGATACGCAGTATTTT.

CDR3 protein: CASSFGTGGNYGYTF. In DNA form, the CDR3 reads TGTGCCAGCAGTTTTGGGACAGGGGGAAACTATGGCTACACCTTC. The chain links TRBV27 to TRBJ1-2, with TRBD1 matching over 11 bases. Unmatched junction bases numbered 2, after V lost 3 bases and J lost 2 bases. The CDR3 length is 15 residues. Germline CDR1 MNHEY, CDR2 SMNVEV (reference sequence).

V usage is TRBV5-1 and J usage is TRBJ2-5, with 13 bases fitting TRBD2. The trim removed 4 bases at V and 2 bases at J, leaving 2 bases unmatched. Germline values: CDR1 SGHRS, CDR2 YFSETQ. The CDR3 extends over 15 amino acids. CDR3 in amino acids: CASSRGLAGQETQYF. As DNA, the CDR3 is TGCGCCAGCAGCAGGGGACTAGCGGGGCAAGAGACCCAGTACTTC.

This clonotype was found once. The chain is built from TRBV2 and TRBJ2-7; TRBD2 matches at 11 bases. Germline lookup yields CDR1 SNHLY and CDR2 FYNNEI. CDR3 length: 14 residues. Losses at the gene ends were 5 bases for V and 6 bases for J; bases not matched to a gene: 6. The CDR3 reads CASSQTSGDLEQYF. The CDR3 region has the DNA TGTGCCAGCAGTCAGACTAGCGGGGACCTCGAGCAGTACTTC.

This clonotype appeared once. The chain combines TRBV7-2 with TRBJ2-3; 8 bases are a match to TRBD2. Germline V CDR1 and CDR2: SGHTA, FQGNSA. The CDR3 consists of 16 residues. The V gene end was trimmed by 5 bases and the J gene end by 0 bases; junction bases not matched to a gene: 7. CDR3 bases: TGTGCCAGCAGCCTAAGCGGACTAGCTAGCACAGATACGCAGTATTTT. It codes for CASSLSGLASTDTQYF.

This chain connects TRBV10-3 to TRBJ2-7, with 7 bases matching TRBD2. With 6 bases clipped from V and 5 bases from J, the junction kept 10 bases outside the gene matches. The CDR3 has 14 amino acids. Germline assignment: CDR1 ENHRY and CDR2 SYGVKD. The CDR3 loop reads CAIRPGLERHEQYF. The CDR3 nucleotides read TGTGCCATCAGGCCTGGACTAGAAAGGCACGAGCAGTACTTC.

The chain has TRBV30 and TRBJ2-7; 14 bases are shared with TRBD2. The CDR3 is 15 amino acids. Trimming removed 4 bases from V and 3 bases from J; junction bases left unmatched: 5. Germline CDR1 is GTSNPN and CDR2 is SVGIG (reference sequence). CDR3 region: CAWTLGLAGVYEQYF. CDR3 bases: TGTGCCTGGACCCTGGGACTAGCGGGGGTCTACGAGCAGTACTTC. The whole variable domain, filled in from reference TRBV30 and TRBJ2-7, reads SQTIHQWPATLVQPVGSPLSLECTVEGTSNPNLYWYRQAAGRGLQLLFYSVGIGQISSEVPQNLSASRPQDRQFILSSKKLLLSDSGFYLCAWTLGLAGVYEQYFGPGTRLTVT.

The V call is TRBV7-8, the J call TRBJ2-3; TRBD2 might be the D (7 bases). This CDR3 has 14 residues. CDR1 is SGHVS, CDR2 FQNEAQ, per germline. V was shortened by 1 base and J by 6 bases, with 11 bases between the two germline ends. The CDR3 DNA is TGTGCCAGCAGCTTAGAGGGGGGGCGGGATACGCAGTATTTT. Translation: CASSLEGGRDTQYF.

The chain combines TRBV5-4 with TRBJ2-7; D is unresolved. CDR1 is SGHNT, CDR2 YYREEE, per germline (reference sequence). CDR3 length: 13 amino acids. V was shortened by 5 bases and J by 4 bases, with 13 bases between the two germline ends. The CDR3 coding sequence is TGTGCCAGCAGTAATTACCCCCCTTACGAGCAGTACTTC. The encoded protein is CASSNYPPYEQYF.

This clonotype was seen a handful of times. The J gene is TRBJ1-3, the V gene TRBV19; no firm D call. V was trimmed by 7 bases and J by 0 bases, leaving 10 bases between them. From germline, CDR1 is LNHDA and CDR2 SQIVND (reference sequence). The CDR3 sequence is 14 residues long. This CDR3 reads CASIGPTSGNTIYF. Written as DNA, the CDR3 is TGTGCCAGTATAGGCCCTACCTCTGGAAACACCATATATTTT.

The V and J genes are TRBV11-2 and TRBJ2-1; TRBD1 matches at 7 bases. Germline-derived CDR1 and CDR2 are SGHAT and FQNNGV. The CDR3 runs 14 residues. Trimming took 2 bases from V and 3 from J; bases not matched to a gene: 1. CDR3 protein: CASSLYRGYNEQFF. As DNA, the CDR3 is TGTGCCAGCAGCTTATACAGGGGCTACAATGAGCAGTTCTTC.

This sequence joins TRBV12-3 or TRBV12-4 and TRBJ2-1, with 9 bases that match TRBD2. This CDR3 spans 16 amino acids. After removal of 7 bases from V and 7 bases from J, the junction contained 14 bases not matched to a gene. The CDR3 spells CASTLVRGGRINEQFF. In DNA, the CDR3 is TGTGCCAGCACCCTCGTGCGGGGGGGCAGGATAAATGAGCAGTTCTTC.

Only a few counts were recorded for this clonotype. The chain carries TRBV19 and TRBJ1-2; tentatively, D is TRBD1 (6 bases). Germline CDR1 LNHDA, CDR2 SQIVND (reference sequence). The CDR3 runs 14 residues. V was trimmed by 3 bases and J by 8 bases, leaving 16 bases between them. CDR3 sequence reads: CASSINREIGGYTF. The CDR3 bases are TGTGCCAGTAGTATCAACAGGGAAATTGGCGGCTACACCTTC.

The chain joins TRBV24-1 to TRBJ2-1; D is uncertain. The CDR3 is 15 residues long. V gave up 2 bases and J gave up 2 bases, with 9 bases separating them. Looked up from germline, CDR1 is KGHDR and CDR2 is SFDVKD. The CDR3 DNA reads as TGTGCCACCAGTGATTCGGCAGGCACCTACAATGAGCAGTTCTTC. It yields the protein CATSDSAGTYNEQFF.

This clonotype was picked up one time. The CDR3 DNA is TGTGCCAGCAGCGTCTTATATCTCAGCTCCTACAATGAGCAGTTCTTC. It specifies CASSVLYLSSYNEQFF. The chain combines TRBV11-2 with TRBJ2-1; D is unresolved. Trimming took 5 bases from V and 0 from J, leaving 14 bases between them. Germline values: CDR1 SGHAT, CDR2 FQNNGV. The CDR3 extends over 16 amino acids.

The chain uses TRBV19 and TRBJ1-6; D not certain. CDR1 is LNHDA, CDR2 SQIVND, per germline (reference sequence). CDR3 size: 14 residues. Trimming shortened V by 9 bases and J by 7 bases, and 16 bases separated the two germline ends. The CDR3 region is CASSPLTSNSPLHF. CDR3 coding DNA: TGTGCCAGCAGCCCCCTAACCTCCAATTCACCCCTCCACTTT.

As DNA, the CDR3 is TGTGCCAGCAGCCGCACCGACAGGGGCCCCTACGAGCAGTACTTC. Amino acids: CASSRTDRGPYEQYF. V is TRBV6-2 or TRBV6-3 and J is TRBJ2-7; 8 bases align to TRBD1. This CDR3 is 15 amino acids long. The V segment lost 6 bases and the J segment 2 bases; nucleotides outside the gene matches: 9. The germline gives CDR1 MNHEY, CDR2 SVGEGT.